Shown below are 17 T cell receptor beta chains from a single sample sequenced in a study of T-cell memory formation after mild COVID-19. TCRdb reprocessed the 5' RACE reads with MiXCR, giving one entry per CDR3 protein. The table includes approximately 500,000 distinct CDR3 sequences, around a quarter detected once. The sequenced sample consisted of PBMCs or a T cell subset sorted from them (not recorded which). The source of these receptors is an adult woman who had mild COVID-19 (a few samples of this study predate the infection). Cell type and time point are not known.

J is TRBJ2-2 and V is TRBV15; the match to TRBD2 covers 7 bases. After removal of 1 base from V and 5 bases from J, the junction contained 10 bases not matched to a gene. Germline-derived CDR1 and CDR2 are LNHNV and YYDKDF (reference sequence). The CDR3 contains 17 residues. The CDR3 nucleotides are TGTGCCACCAGCAGAGGGCTGCCGGGAGGAGGAACCGGGGAGCTGTTTTTT. Its translation is CATSRGLPGGGTGELFF.

This chain joins TRBV10-3 and TRBJ2-7; D possibly corresponds to TRBD1 (6 bases). The CDR3 extends over 17 amino acids. V was clipped by 4 bases and J by 4 bases, with 23 bases between them. Germline V gene sequence: CDR1 ENHRY, CDR2 SYGVKD. CDR3 nucleotide sequence: TGTGCCATCAGTGTTTCCAGGGATAGACAGGATGTATACGAGCAGTACTTC. It is translated as CAISVSRDRQDVYEQYF.

The chain links TRBV6-5 to TRBJ2-1; 13 bases are shared with TRBD2. The CDR3 length is 17 residues. V trimming: 10 bases; J trimming: 3 bases; junction bases outside the gene matches: 12. Per the germline V gene, CDR1 is MNHEY and CDR2 is SVGAGI. The CDR3 nucleotides read TGTGCCACCACTAGCGGGAGGGTGTTTACGGACTACAATGAGCAGTTCTTC. Translation gives CATTSGRVFTDYNEQFF.

The gene calls are TRBV7-9 and TRBJ1-2, with D maybe TRBD1 (6 bases). Germline V gene data show CDR1 as SEHNR and CDR2 as FQNEAQ (reference sequence). CDR3 size: 13 residues. V lost 7 bases to trimming and J lost 1 base, with 10 bases between them. CDR3 DNA: TGTGCCAGCACCTCACAGGGTAACTATGGCTACACCTTC. This encodes CASTSQGNYGYTF.

The J gene is TRBJ2-7, the V gene TRBV27; D may match TRBD1 or TRBD2 (5 bases each). The ends were cut back, 3 bases at V and 6 bases at J, with 9 bases in the middle. The CDR3 totals 12 residues. CDR1 MNHEY and CDR2 SMNVEV come from the germline V gene (reference sequence). The CDR3 reads CASSFPGTEQYF. Written as DNA, the CDR3 is TGTGCCAGCAGTTTCCCCGGGACCGAGCAGTACTTC.

This clonotype turned up a few times. CDR3 region: CASSPTGGHEKLFF. The CDR3 region has the DNA TGTGCCAGCAGTCCCACAGGGGGTCATGAAAAACTGTTTTTT. The J gene is TRBJ1-4, the V gene TRBV6-5; the match to TRBD1 covers 8 bases. CDR3 length: 14 amino acids. The V gene end was trimmed by 5 bases and the J gene end by 6 bases; junction bases not matched to a gene: 5. Germline V gives CDR1 MNHEY, CDR2 SVGAGI.

This clonotype was found a few times. V is TRBV10-3 and J is TRBJ1-5, with 9 bases lining up with TRBD1. The germline V gene has CDR1 ENHRY and CDR2 SYGVKD. This CDR3 has 16 residues. V gave up 6 bases and J gave up 5 bases; unmatched junction bases: 11. The CDR3 DNA follows: TGTGCCATCAGCCCGCTGGGACAGGGATTCGATCAGCCCCAGCATTTT. Translation: CAISPLGQGFDQPQHF.

The CDR3 coding sequence is TGTGCCAGCAGCGGGGGACTAGCCCTGACCCAGTACTTC. Amino acid sequence: CASSGGLALTQYF. The chain is built from TRBV7-9 and TRBJ2-5; 9 positions agree with TRBD2. Germline V lookup: CDR1 SEHNR, CDR2 FQNEAQ (reference sequence). There are 13 residues in the CDR3. The V gene end was trimmed by 5 bases and the J gene end by 7 bases; junction bases not matched to a gene: 5.

There are a few counts of this clonotype. The chain joins TRBV20-1 to TRBJ2-3, with 8 bases fitting TRBD2. Germline V gene sequence: CDR1 DFQATT, CDR2 SNEGSKA (reference sequence). With 5 bases clipped from V and 4 bases from J, the junction kept 8 bases outside the gene matches. The CDR3 extends over 14 amino acids. The CDR3 DNA follows: TGCAGTGCTCTCAGCGGGAGAGGGGCAGATACGCAGTATTTT. Encoded protein: CSALSGRGADTQYF.

J is TRBJ2-2 and V is TRBV7-2, with D perhaps matching TRBD1 or TRBD2 (5 bases each). Trimming shortened V by 5 bases and J by 4 bases, and 20 bases separated the two germline ends. Per germline, CDR1 SGHTA and CDR2 FQGNSA. The CDR3 extends over 17 amino acids. The CDR3 loop is CASSRDPGQSLTGELFF. The CDR3 coding sequence is TGTGCCAGCAGCAGGGACCCCGGGCAGTCTCTCACCGGGGAGCTGTTTTTT.

This clonotype has a handful of counts. This sequence joins TRBV5-5 and TRBJ2-5; D ambiguous. Germline V lookup: CDR1 SGHKS, CDR2 YYEKEE (reference sequence). This CDR3 has 13 amino acids. The ends were cut back, 4 bases at V and 5 bases at J, with 12 bases in the middle. CDR3 in amino acids: CASSVVGSETQYF. Written as DNA, the CDR3 is TGTGCCAGCAGCGTCGTAGGGTCGGAGACCCAGTACTTC.

This chain uses TRBV11-3 with TRBJ1-2; D ambiguous. Germline V lookup: CDR1 SGHNT, CDR2 YENEEA. The CDR3 totals 14 residues. V was clipped by 2 bases and J by 4 bases, with 11 bases between them. CDR3 region: CASSLYGIGYGYTF. Written as DNA, the CDR3 is TGTGCCAGCAGCTTATACGGTATTGGCTATGGCTACACCTTC.

The V call is TRBV20-1, the J call TRBJ1-1; D unclear. There are 13 residues in the CDR3. The germline CDR1 and CDR2 sequences are DFQATT and SNEGSKA (reference sequence). The V end lost 4 bases, the J end lost 0 bases, and 9 bases lay between the germline ends. CDR3 protein: CSATHGMNTEAFF. Written as DNA, the CDR3 is TGCAGTGCTACCCACGGGATGAACACTGAAGCTTTCTTT.

This clonotype came up many times. The chain has TRBV12-3 or TRBV12-4 and TRBJ1-1, with TRBD1 matching over 7 bases. With V trimmed by 8 bases and J by 4 bases, 13 bases remained unmatched. The CDR3 is made up of 15 amino acids. CDR3 nucleotide sequence: TGTGCCAGCTCCGTTGAAGGGGGCGTCGGCACTGAAGCTTTCTTT. This codes for CASSVEGGVGTEAFF.

This clonotype was observed a few times. The gene calls are TRBV4-1 and TRBJ1-1; the D gene is possibly TRBD1 (5 bases). Trimming cost V 4 bases and J 4 bases, with 22 bases left between them. Germline values: CDR1 MGHRA, CDR2 YSYEKL. The CDR3 length is 17 residues. CDR3 loop: CASSPEPVGALSTEAFF. The CDR3 DNA is TGCGCCAGCAGCCCAGAGCCCGTCGGGGCGCTGAGCACTGAAGCTTTCTTT.

This clonotype has just a few counts. The chain employs TRBV9 and TRBJ1-6, with TRBD1 identical over 9 bases. Germline V gene sequence: CDR1 SGDLS, CDR2 YYNGEE. The CDR3 covers 15 residues. With V trimmed by 0 bases and J by 10 bases, 5 bases remained unmatched. CDR3 sequence: CASSVALTGGSPLHF. DNA for the CDR3: TGTGCCAGCAGCGTAGCTCTGACAGGGGGATCACCCCTCCACTTT.

The J gene is TRBJ2-7, the V gene TRBV12-3 or TRBV12-4; either TRBD1 or TRBD2 may fit D (5 bases each). The CDR3 covers 13 residues. Trimming pared 10 bases from V and 2 bases from J, leaving 15 bases between. CDR3 region: CATTGPGTYEQYF. The DNA for the CDR3 is TGTGCCACGACGGGACCGGGGACCTACGAGCAGTACTTC.